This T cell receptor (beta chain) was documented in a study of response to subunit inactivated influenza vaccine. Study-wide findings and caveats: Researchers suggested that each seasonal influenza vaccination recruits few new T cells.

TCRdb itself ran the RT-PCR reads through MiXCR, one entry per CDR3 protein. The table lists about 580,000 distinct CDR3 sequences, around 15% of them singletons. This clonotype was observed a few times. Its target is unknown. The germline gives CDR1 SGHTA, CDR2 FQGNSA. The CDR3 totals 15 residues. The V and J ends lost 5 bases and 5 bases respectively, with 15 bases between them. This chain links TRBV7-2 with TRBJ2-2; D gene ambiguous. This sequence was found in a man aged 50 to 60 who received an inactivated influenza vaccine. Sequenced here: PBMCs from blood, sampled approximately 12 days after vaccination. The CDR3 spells CASSNTGTTTGELFF. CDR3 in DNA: TGTGCCAGCAGCAATACCGGCACTACGACCGGGGAGCTGTTTTTT.